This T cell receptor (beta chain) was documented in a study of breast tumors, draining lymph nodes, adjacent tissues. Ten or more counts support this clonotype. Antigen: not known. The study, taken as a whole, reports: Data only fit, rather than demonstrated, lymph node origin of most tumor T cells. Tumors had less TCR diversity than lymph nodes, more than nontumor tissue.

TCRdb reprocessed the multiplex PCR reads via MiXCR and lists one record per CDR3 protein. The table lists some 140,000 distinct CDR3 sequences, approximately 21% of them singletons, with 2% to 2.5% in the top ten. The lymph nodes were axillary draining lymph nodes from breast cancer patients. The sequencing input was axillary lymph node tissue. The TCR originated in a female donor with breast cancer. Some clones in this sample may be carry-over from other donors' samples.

CDR3 nucleotide sequence: TGTGCCAGCAGCACGGCGGAGGGCGGCAATGAGCAGTTCTTC. It translates to CASSTAEGGNEQFF. This chain connects TRBV12-3 or TRBV12-4 to TRBJ2-1, with a weak D call TRBD2 (6 bases). CDR3 size: 14 residues. Trimming cost V 6 bases and J 6 bases, with 15 bases left between them.